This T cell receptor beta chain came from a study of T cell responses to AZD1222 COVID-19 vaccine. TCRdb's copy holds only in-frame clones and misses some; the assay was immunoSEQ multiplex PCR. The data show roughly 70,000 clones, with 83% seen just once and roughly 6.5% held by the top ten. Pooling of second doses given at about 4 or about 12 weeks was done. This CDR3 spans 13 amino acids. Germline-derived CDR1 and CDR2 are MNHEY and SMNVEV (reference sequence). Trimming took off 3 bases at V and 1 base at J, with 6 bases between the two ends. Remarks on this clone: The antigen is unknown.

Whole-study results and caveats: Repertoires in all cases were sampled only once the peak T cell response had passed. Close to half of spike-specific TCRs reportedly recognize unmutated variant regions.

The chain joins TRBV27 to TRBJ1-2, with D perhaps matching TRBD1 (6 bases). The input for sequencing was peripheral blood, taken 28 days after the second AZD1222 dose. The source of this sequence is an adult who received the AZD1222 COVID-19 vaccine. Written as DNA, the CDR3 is TGTGCCAGCAGTTTCAGGGGTAACTATGGCTACACCTTC. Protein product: CASSFRGNYGYTF.